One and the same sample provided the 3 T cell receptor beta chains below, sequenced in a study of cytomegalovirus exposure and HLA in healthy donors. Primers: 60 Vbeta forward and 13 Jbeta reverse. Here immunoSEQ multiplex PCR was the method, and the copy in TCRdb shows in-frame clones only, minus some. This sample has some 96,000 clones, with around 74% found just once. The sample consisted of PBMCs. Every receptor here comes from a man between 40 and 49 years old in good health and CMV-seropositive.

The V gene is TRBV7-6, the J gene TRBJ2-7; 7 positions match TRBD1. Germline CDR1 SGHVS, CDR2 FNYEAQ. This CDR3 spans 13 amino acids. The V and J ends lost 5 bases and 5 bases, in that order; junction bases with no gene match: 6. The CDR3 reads CASSETGYNEQYF. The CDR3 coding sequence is TGTGCCAGCAGCGAGACAGGGTATAACGAGCAGTACTTC.

The CDR3 loop reads CASSPSARQGGGNEQFF. The DNA for the CDR3 is TGTGCCAGCAGTCCATCCGCTCGACAGGGGGGAGGTAATGAGCAGTTCTTC. The chain links TRBV28 to TRBJ2-1; 9 nucleotides agree with TRBD1. Germline V lookup: CDR1 MDHEN, CDR2 SYDVKM. This CDR3 spans 17 amino acids. J lost 7 bases, V lost 5 bases, and 15 bases had no gene match.

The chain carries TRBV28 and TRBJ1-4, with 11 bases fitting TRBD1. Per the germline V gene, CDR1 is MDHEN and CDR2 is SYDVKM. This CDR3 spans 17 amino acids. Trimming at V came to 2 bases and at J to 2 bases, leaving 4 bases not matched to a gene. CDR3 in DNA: TGTGCCAGCAGTTTAGGACAGGGGGCGCTGACTAATGAAAAACTGTTTTTT. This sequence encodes CASSLGQGALTNEKLFF.